These T cell receptor beta chains were read from a single sample in a study of Graves' ophthalmopathy and Graves' hyperthyroidism. TCRdb reanalysed the multiplex PCR reads using MiXCR and keeps one entry per CDR3 protein. The profile shows 300,000 to 450,000 distinct CDR3 sequences, roughly 17% of them singletons. Input material: peripheral blood. The receptor source for this set is an adult woman with stable Graves' hyperthyroidism. Each CDR3 is given with its conserved first and last residue. The D gene is left open where the match is weak. Not every row has a clone size; where given, it reads once, few, many or a size class.

J gene: TRBJ2-1
V gene: TRBV29-1
D gene: -
clone size: -
CDR3 DNA: TGCAGCGTTGTGGAGCCACCGGTCGGGTTCTTC
CDR3 protein: CSVVEPPVGFF

J gene: TRBJ2-5
V gene: TRBV6-1
D gene: -
clone size: many
CDR3 DNA: TGTGCCAGCAGTGAAGCGAGCAACCAAGAGACCCAGTACTTC
CDR3 protein: CASSEASNQETQYF

J gene: TRBJ2-1
V gene: TRBV28
D gene: TRBD2
clone size: few
CDR3 DNA: TGTGCCAGCTGGCAACGAGTGGTGAGCGGGAGGGCCGTTGAGCAGTTCTTC
CDR3 protein: CASWQRVVSGRAVEQFF

J gene: TRBJ2-7
V gene: TRBV5-1
D gene: TRBD2
clone size: many
CDR3 DNA: TGCGCCAGCAGGGCTAGCGGGACCTACTACGAGCAGTACTTC
CDR3 protein: CASRASGTYYEQYF

J gene: TRBJ2-6
V gene: TRBV11-1
D gene: -
clone size: many
CDR3 DNA: TGTGCCAGCAGCCCACAGGCCCGCTCTGGGGCCAACGTCCTGACTTTC
CDR3 protein: CASSPQARSGANVLTF

J gene: TRBJ2-7
V gene: TRBV5-1
D gene: -
clone size: many
CDR3 DNA: TGCGCCAGCAGCTTGGTGGGACTGGTCTACGAGCAGTACTTC
CDR3 protein: CASSLVGLVYEQYF

J gene: TRBJ2-7
V gene: TRBV5-1
D gene: TRBD2
clone size: -
CDR3 DNA: TGCGCCAGCAGCTTGGGGACTAGCGCATCCTACGAGCAGTACTTC
CDR3 protein: CASSLGTSASYEQYF

J gene: TRBJ1-1
V gene: TRBV15
D gene: -
clone size: many
CDR3 DNA: TGTGCCACCAGCAGAGACAGGGGCATGAACACTGAAGCTTTCTTT
CDR3 protein: CATSRDRGMNTEAFF

J gene: TRBJ2-7
V gene: TRBV7-2
D gene: TRBD2
clone size: many
CDR3 DNA: TGTGCCAGCAGCTTATCTAGCGGCCCCTCCTACGAGCAGTACTTC
CDR3 protein: CASSLSSGPSYEQYF

J gene: TRBJ2-5
V gene: TRBV10-3
D gene: -
clone size: many
CDR3 DNA: TGTGCCATCAGTGAGTCGAGACAGGCTGCGGAGACCCAGTACTTC
CDR3 protein: CAISESRQAAETQYF

J gene: TRBJ1-6
V gene: TRBV5-1
D gene: TRBD1
clone size: -
CDR3 DNA: TGCGCCAGCAGCGAAGGGACAGGGGGTAGTTCACCCCTCCACTTT
CDR3 protein: CASSEGTGGSSPLHF

J gene: TRBJ2-7
V gene: TRBV7-2
D gene: -
clone size: many
CDR3 DNA: TGTGCCAGCAGTTTAGGTCAGGGGACCTACGAGCAGTACTTC
CDR3 protein: CASSLGQGTYEQYF

J gene: TRBJ2-7
V gene: TRBV28
D gene: TRBD2
clone size: many
CDR3 DNA: TGTGCCAGCAGTCCGACTAGCGGGGCTAGCTCCTACGAGCAGTACTTC
CDR3 protein: CASSPTSGASSYEQYF

J gene: TRBJ2-7
V gene: TRBV7-2
D gene: -
clone size: -
CDR3 DNA: TGTGCCAGCAGGGCCGAGACCTACGAGCAGTACTTC
CDR3 protein: CASRAETYEQYF

J gene: TRBJ2-7
V gene: TRBV12-3/TRBV12-4
D gene: -
clone size: many
CDR3 DNA: TGTGCCAGCAGTTTAGGGCGGGCCCACTACGAGCAGTACTTC
CDR3 protein: CASSLGRAHYEQYF

J gene: TRBJ2-7
V gene: TRBV24-1
D gene: TRBD1
clone size: many
CDR3 DNA: TGTGCCACCGGCGACAGGGCTGGGGAGCAGTACTTC
CDR3 protein: CATGDRAGEQYF

J gene: TRBJ2-5
V gene: TRBV25-1
D gene: TRBD1
clone size: many
CDR3 DNA: TGTGCCAGCAGTGAATGGGGTACAGGGGGGTTAGAGACCCAGTACTTC
CDR3 protein: CASSEWGTGGLETQYF

J gene: TRBJ2-7
V gene: TRBV20-1
D gene: -
clone size: many
CDR3 DNA: TGCAGTGCACGGAATCGGCAGGGAGGTTTATTCTCCTACGAGCAGTACTTC
CDR3 protein: CSARNRQGGLFSYEQYF

J gene: TRBJ2-7
V gene: TRBV9
D gene: TRBD1
clone size: -
CDR3 DNA: TGTGCCAGCAGTCCCAACCGGGACAGGTTATCTGGCGAGCAGTACTTC
CDR3 protein: CASSPNRDRLSGEQYF

J gene: TRBJ2-2
V gene: TRBV11-1
D gene: -
clone size: many
CDR3 DNA: TGTGCCAGCTCTGCGGACAGACACACCGGGGAGCTGTTTTTT
CDR3 protein: CASSADRHTGELFF

J gene: TRBJ2-1
V gene: TRBV6-5
D gene: -
clone size: -
CDR3 DNA: TGTGCCAGCAGTTCTTCAGGGCACTACAATGAGAAGTTCTTC
CDR3 protein: CASSSSGHYNEKFF

J gene: TRBJ2-7
V gene: TRBV28
D gene: -
clone size: many
CDR3 DNA: TGTGCCAGCAGTTCCCCCGCCAGTACCTCCTACGAGCAGTACTTC
CDR3 protein: CASSSPASTSYEQYF

J gene: TRBJ2-2
V gene: TRBV18
D gene: -
clone size: many
CDR3 DNA: TGTGCCAGCTCACCATTTCAGGAGCTGTTTTTT
CDR3 protein: CASSPFQELFF

J gene: TRBJ1-2
V gene: TRBV5-5
D gene: -
clone size: -
CDR3 DNA: TGTGCCAGCAGTGATGTGTGGGGGGCGCGAGGCTACACCTTC
CDR3 protein: CASSDVWGARGYTF

J gene: TRBJ2-7
V gene: TRBV12-3/TRBV12-4
D gene: -
clone size: many
CDR3 DNA: TGTGCCAGCAGATATCAGGCCGAGCAGTACTTC
CDR3 protein: CASRYQAEQYF

J gene: TRBJ1-1
V gene: TRBV24-1
D gene: -
clone size: many
CDR3 DNA: TGTGCCACCAGGTCTCCTGCAGGAGAAGCTTTCTTT
CDR3 protein: CATRSPAGEAFF

J gene: TRBJ2-5
V gene: TRBV24-1
D gene: -
clone size: -
CDR3 DNA: TGTGCCACCACTTCAGGGGAGGCGGAGACCCAGTACTTC
CDR3 protein: CATTSGEAETQYF

J gene: TRBJ1-1
V gene: TRBV27
D gene: -
clone size: many
CDR3 DNA: TGTGCCAGCAGTTCGACGGTGAACACTGAAGCTTTCTTT
CDR3 protein: CASSSTVNTEAFF

J gene: TRBJ1-2
V gene: TRBV27
D gene: -
clone size: many
CDR3 DNA: TGTGCCAGCCGAGGGAAATATAACTATGGCTACACCTTC
CDR3 protein: CASRGKYNYGYTF

J gene: TRBJ2-2
V gene: TRBV24-1
D gene: TRBD1
clone size: few
CDR3 DNA: TGTGCCACCAGGGACAGGGGCACCGGGGAGCTGTTTTTT
CDR3 protein: CATRDRGTGELFF

J gene: TRBJ2-7
V gene: TRBV29-1
D gene: -
clone size: many
CDR3 DNA: TGCAGCGTTGATCAGGGTCCCGAGCAGTACTTC
CDR3 protein: CSVDQGPEQYF

J gene: TRBJ2-7
V gene: TRBV2
D gene: TRBD1
clone size: many
CDR3 DNA: TGTGCCAGCAGGGGCGGACAGGGTGTTATCGAGCAGTACTTC
CDR3 protein: CASRGGQGVIEQYF

J gene: TRBJ2-7
V gene: TRBV30
D gene: TRBD1
clone size: few
CDR3 DNA: TGTGCCTGGAGTGTACGGGGACAGACCTACGAGCAGTACTTC
CDR3 protein: CAWSVRGQTYEQYF

J gene: TRBJ1-1
V gene: TRBV4-1
D gene: -
clone size: many
CDR3 DNA: TGCGCCAGCAGCCAAGAAAGGGGGTGGGAAGCTTTCTTT
CDR3 protein: CASSQERGWEAFF

J gene: TRBJ1-1
V gene: TRBV2
D gene: -
clone size: -
CDR3 DNA: TGTGCCAGCAGTTGGACTTACAGGACGGGGGAAGCTTTCTTT
CDR3 protein: CASSWTYRTGEAFF

J gene: TRBJ2-5
V gene: TRBV20-1
D gene: -
clone size: many
CDR3 DNA: TGCAGTGCTAGTCAGTCTTGGGTTGGCGAGACCCAGTACTTC
CDR3 protein: CSASQSWVGETQYF

J gene: TRBJ2-2
V gene: TRBV7-2
D gene: -
clone size: many
CDR3 DNA: TGTGCCAGCAGCTTAGCGAGAGAAACCGGGGAGCTGTTTTTT
CDR3 protein: CASSLARETGELFF

J gene: TRBJ2-7
V gene: TRBV12-3/TRBV12-4
D gene: -
clone size: many
CDR3 DNA: TGTGCCAGCAGTGAAGCAGCGTCTAGTAAGCAGTACTTC
CDR3 protein: CASSEAASSKQYF

J gene: TRBJ1-1
V gene: TRBV27
D gene: TRBD1
clone size: many
CDR3 DNA: TGTGCCAGCAGTGACAGGGTCACTGAAGCTTTCTTT
CDR3 protein: CASSDRVTEAFF

J gene: TRBJ1-5
V gene: TRBV15
D gene: -
clone size: -
CDR3 DNA: TGTGCCACCAGCAGAGGACCTACCGAGGGCAATCAGCCCCAGCATTTT
CDR3 protein: CATSRGPTEGNQPQHF

J gene: TRBJ2-5
V gene: TRBV4-2
D gene: -
clone size: -
CDR3 DNA: TGTGCCAGCAGCTCCAGAAGGGGGAAGGAGACCCAGTACTTC
CDR3 protein: CASSSRRGKETQYF

J gene: TRBJ1-5
V gene: TRBV6-5
D gene: -
clone size: many
CDR3 DNA: TGTGCCAGCAGTTCGGGTTGGAGTGGAAATCAGCCCCAGCATTTT
CDR3 protein: CASSSGWSGNQPQHF

J gene: TRBJ2-7
V gene: TRBV7-2
D gene: -
clone size: many
CDR3 DNA: TGTGCCAGCAGCTTAGTGTATAGAAAAAACTACGAGCAGTACTTC
CDR3 protein: CASSLVYRKNYEQYF

J gene: TRBJ2-2
V gene: TRBV9
D gene: -
clone size: -
CDR3 DNA: TGTGCCAGCAGCGCCGTGGGGGAGGCGAACACCGGGGAGCTGTTTTTT
CDR3 protein: CASSAVGEANTGELFF